A selection of T cell receptor beta chains follows, all from one sample in a study of shared clonotypes between healthy human individuals. Here immunoSEQ multiplex PCR was the method, and the copy in TCRdb shows in-frame clones only, minus some. This sample has roughly 1.5 million clones, with 98% found just once. The sample comprised naive CD4+ T cells sorted from blood. The receptors were sampled from a man aged 25-40 years in good health. Both conserved end residues are part of each CDR3.

V gene: TRBV28; CDR3 protein: CASSLFGGVGDGQPQHF
V gene: TRBV14; CDR3 protein: CASSQESRETQYF
V gene: TRBV4-1; CDR3 protein: CASSQVNRGNTDTQYF
V gene: TRBV5-8; CDR3 protein: CASSFFLGKTEAFF
V gene: TRBV6-5; CDR3 protein: CASRRTGNTEAFF
V gene: TRBV4-3; CDR3 protein: CASSQGLANNEQFF
V gene: TRBV7-9; CDR3 protein: CAPGTSGTDTQYF
V gene: TRBV6-1; CDR3 protein: CASSDRSGRAGTDTQYF
V gene: TRBV10-3; CDR3 protein: CAISESKTGGHYEQYF
V gene: TRBV6-6; CDR3 protein: CASRGAAEANYGYTF
V gene: TRBV5-5; CDR3 protein: CASSFVRGGQETQYF
V gene: TRBV5-1; CDR3 protein: CASSLNEGNEQFF
V gene: TRBV4-3; CDR3 protein: CASSQDARGIFNEQFF
V gene: TRBV6-1; CDR3 protein: CASSAVPANEKLFF
V gene: TRBV18; CDR3 protein: CASSRGSNNQPQHF
V gene: TRBV2; CDR3 protein: CASSRLAGGNEQFF
V gene: TRBV7-2; CDR3 protein: CASSLQWGSTETQYF
V gene: TRBV5-5; CDR3 protein: CASSLQLNTGELFF
V gene: TRBV5-1; CDR3 protein: CASSLMAGEKLFF
V gene: TRBV27; CDR3 protein: CASSLRDSGGYTF
V gene: TRBV5-1; CDR3 protein: CASSLDTPGTDTQYF
V gene: TRBV7-9; CDR3 protein: CASSLGPPNYGYTF
V gene: TRBV7-9; CDR3 protein: CASSLRGQNYEQYF
V gene: TRBV7-8; CDR3 protein: CASSPTPTIPAGSYEQYF
V gene: TRBV28; CDR3 protein: CASSSGGSYEQYF
V gene: TRBV7-9; CDR3 protein: CAIHGTPKGKAEAFF
V gene: TRBV30; CDR3 protein: CAWSVKGPYNEQFF
V gene: TRBV7-2; CDR3 protein: CASSPGTTLDTEAFF
V gene: TRBV19; CDR3 protein: CASSNTGPPGQPQHF
V gene: TRBV28; CDR3 protein: CASSLGRVTYNEQFF
V gene: TRBV5-1; CDR3 protein: CASSLRPGAEKLFF
V gene: TRBV7-8; CDR3 protein: CASSLSETKSYEQYF
V gene: TRBV7-8; CDR3 protein: CASSLTAVYEQYF
V gene: TRBV28; CDR3 protein: CASNSGRANYNEQFF
V gene: TRBV5-6; CDR3 protein: CASSLMPGATYNEQFF
V gene: TRBV5-1; CDR3 protein: CASSEGTSGRAFTGELFF
V gene: TRBV11-2; CDR3 protein: CASSPGPIKYNEQFF
V gene: TRBV15; CDR3 protein: CATLTSNSNQPQHF
V gene: TRBV10-3; CDR3 protein: CAISGGIVSYEQYF
V gene: TRBV5-1; CDR3 protein: CASSSGTEGTDTQYF
V gene: TRBV18; CDR3 protein: CASSSTSGSANTGELFF
V gene: TRBV10-3; CDR3 protein: CAISEQANYGYTF
V gene: TRBV5-1; CDR3 protein: CASSFDPAGVTDTQYF
V gene: TRBV19; CDR3 protein: CASSQDRDNEQFF
V gene: TRBV7-9; CDR3 protein: CASSKGVAYEQYF
V gene: TRBV11-2; CDR3 protein: CASSLVGTGATYEQYF
V gene: TRBV6-1; CDR3 protein: CASSETGHQPQHF
V gene: TRBV5-6; CDR3 protein: CASSPDRQETQYF
V gene: TRBV30; CDR3 protein: CAWRGGPGELFF
V gene: TRBV5-6; CDR3 protein: CASSGTREQFF
V gene: TRBV6-5; CDR3 protein: CASSYRPDFSYEQYF
V gene: TRBV18; CDR3 protein: CASSPLPSYEQYF
V gene: TRBV18; CDR3 protein: CASSPKGQGGNQPQHF
V gene: TRBV5-8; CDR3 protein: CASSHRTNGYTF
V gene: TRBV27; CDR3 protein: CASSFGMASYEQYF